A single sample gave rise to the 27 T cell receptor beta chains below, sequenced in a study of blood T cell repertoires in COVID-19. Clones were sequenced by immunoSEQ multiplex PCR, and TCRdb holds only the in-frame ones, with some missing. The profile shows approximately 120,000 clones, 60% to 85% of them singletons. Specimen: peripheral blood. These receptors came from a man of 80 years or more with acute or convalescent COVID-19.

This chain links TRBV9 with TRBJ2-1, with 10 bases identical to TRBD1. The CDR3 consists of 17 residues. Trimming cost V 3 bases and J 5 bases; bases outside gene matches: 11. The germline V gene encodes CDR1 SGDLS and CDR2 YYNGEE. Here the CDR3 DNA reads TGTGCCAGCAGCGCCTCCCTTTGGGACAGGGGTAACAATGAGCAGTTCTTC. Its translation: CASSASLWDRGNNEQFF.

This clone appeared a few times. V and J are TRBV2 and TRBJ2-7; D possibly corresponds to TRBD1 (5 bases). CDR3 length: 18 residues. CDR1 is SNHLY and CDR2 is FYNNEI in the germline V gene. Trimming removed 0 bases at V and 3 bases at J, with 21 bases between. For the CDR3, the DNA is TGTGCCAGCAGTGAAGCGGCCTTGTACGGTCGGACAAGCTACGAGCAGTACTTC. Translated: CASSEAALYGRTSYEQYF.

The chain uses TRBV7-9 and TRBJ1-1; 9 bases are shared with TRBD1. CDR1 and CDR2 (germline): SEHNR, FQNEAQ (reference sequence). J was trimmed by 3 bases and V by 4 bases; bases with no gene match: 6. This CDR3 comprises 15 residues. CDR3 DNA: TGTGCCAGCAGCTCGGACAGGGGAGGGGACACTGAAGCTTTCTTT. This translates into CASSSDRGGDTEAFF.

Concerning this clone: The same CDR3 also results from other DNA sequences found in this sample. The chain is built from TRBV5-1 and TRBJ1-2; weak D call: TRBD1 (5 bases). The CDR3 extends over 13 amino acids. The V gene's germline CDR1 is SGHRS and CDR2 YFSETQ. V was cut by 3 bases and J by 3 bases, with 9 bases left in between. CDR3 sequence: CASSSDRDYGYTF. CDR3 nucleotides: TGCGCCAGCAGCTCAGACAGAGACTATGGCTACACCTTC.

In the case of this clone: One end of the junction is discordant with germline, which a read error may explain. The CDR3 protein is CASSQDRAQPQHF. The CDR3 DNA follows: TGTGCCAGCAGTCAAGACAGGGCACAGCCCCAGCATTTT. This chain links TRBV3-1 (or the pseudogene TRBV3-2) with TRBJ1-5, with 7 bases identical to TRBD1. The CDR3 runs to 13 residues. The germline gives CDR1 LGHDT, CDR2 YNNKEL (reference sequence).

The V call is TRBV3-1 (or the pseudogene TRBV3-2), the J call TRBJ2-7, with D perhaps TRBD1 (6 bases). From germline, CDR1 is LGHDT and CDR2 YNNKEL (reference sequence). The germline V and J ends were trimmed by 6 bases and 7 bases, with 25 bases remaining between them. The CDR3 extends over 16 amino acids. The DNA for the CDR3 is TGTGCCAGCAGTCTTTTTACAAGTGCGGACAGAGTAGAGCAGTACTTC. Translating gives CASSLFTSADRVEQYF.

V is TRBV18 and J is TRBJ2-1; 9 bases match TRBD1. The CDR3 runs to 16 residues. V dropped 3 bases and J dropped 3; count of bases not matched to a gene: 6. The V gene's germline CDR1 is KGHSH and CDR2 LQKENI. The CDR3 DNA reads as TGTGCCAGCTCACCTCGGACAGGGGAAAACTACAATGAGCAGTTCTTC. Its translation: CASSPRTGENYNEQFF.

DNA of the CDR3: TGTGCCAGTCTAGTTAACTATGGCTACACCTTC. This encodes CASLVNYGYTF. The chain couples TRBV2 to TRBJ1-2; no reliable D call. The CDR3 totals 11 residues. The germline CDR1 and CDR2 sequences are SNHLY and FYNNEI. The V end was cut by 9 bases, the J end by 1 base, with 6 bases between.

This clone was observed a few times. The DNA of the CDR3 is TGTGCCAGCAGCTTAGTTGTGGCGAGGCGGGAGTGGGACACTGAAGCTTTCTTT. It specifies CASSLVVARREWDTEAFF. The gene calls are TRBV7-9 and TRBJ1-1, with D hard to call. V shed 1 base and J shed 3 bases, with 21 bases lying between them. Germline CDR1 is SEHNR and CDR2 is FQNEAQ (reference sequence). This CDR3 contains 18 residues. Using reference TRBV7-9 and TRBJ1-1 for the parts outside the CDR3, the full variable domain is DTGVSQNPRHKITKRGQNVTFRCDPISEHNRLYWYRQTLGQGPEFLTYFQNEAQLEKSRLLSDRFSAERPKGSFSTLEIQRTEQGDSAMYLCASSLVVARREWDTEAFFGQGTRLTVV.

This rearrangement joins TRBV29-1 to TRBJ2-1, with 12 nucleotides matching TRBD1. The ends lost 4 bases at V and 7 bases at J; junction bases unmatched: 8. CDR1 and CDR2 (germline): SQVTM, ANQGSEA. This CDR3 has 15 amino acids. The CDR3 protein is CSVARGQGARNEQFF. In DNA form, the CDR3 reads TGCAGCGTTGCAAGGGGACAGGGGGCGCGTAATGAGCAGTTCTTC.

The rearrangement links TRBV12-3 or TRBV12-4 to TRBJ1-1; D might be TRBD1 (5 bases). This CDR3 has 13 residues. Trimming shortened V by 3 bases and J by 6 bases, and 11 bases separated the two germline ends. CDR3 protein: CASSLDPGAEAFF. CDR3 nucleotides: TGTGCCAGCAGTTTGGACCCGGGGGCTGAAGCTTTCTTT.

This clone was recorded a few times. This chain links TRBV6-5 with TRBJ1-5; 8 bases map to TRBD1. The CDR3 is 14 residues long. Trimming removed 9 bases from V and 0 bases from J; junction bases left unmatched: 4. Germline loops: CDR1 MNHEY, CDR2 SVGAGI. This CDR3 reads CASRGQVSNQPQHF. The CDR3, as DNA: TGTGCCAGTCGGGGACAGGTTAGCAATCAGCCCCAGCATTTT.

The genes are TRBV28 and TRBJ2-5, with a possible D match to TRBD1 (6 bases). Germline CDR1 reads MDHEN; CDR2 reads SYDVKM. This CDR3 is built from 12 residues. With 8 bases removed from V and 4 bases from J, the gap between germline ends came to 11 bases. CDR3 coding DNA: TGTGCCAGCCGACAGGCGGGAGAGACCCAGTACTTC. This translates into CASRQAGETQYF.

This clone occurred a few times. For the CDR3, the DNA is TGTGCCAGCAGTGAAGGGCAGTGGTATGGCTACACCTTC. This translates into CASSEGQWYGYTF. The rearrangement joins TRBV6-1 to TRBJ1-2, with D hard to call. Trimming took off 1 base at V and 5 bases at J, with 8 bases between the two ends. Germline values: CDR1 MNHNS, CDR2 SASEGT. The CDR3 runs 13 residues.

This clone is a singleton in its sample. The chain joins TRBV7-8 to TRBJ1-1; no clear D gene. V lost 5 bases and J 11 bases, leaving 15 bases between the germline ends. Germline V gene sequence: CDR1 SGHVS, CDR2 FQNEAQ. CDR3 length equals 12 residues. This CDR3 reads CASSPKGVGAFF. As DNA, the CDR3 is TGTGCCAGCAGCCCTAAGGGAGTTGGGGCTTTCTTT.

The V and J genes are TRBV20-1 and TRBJ2-7; the D gene is possibly TRBD2 (7 bases). Germline CDR1 and CDR2: DFQATT and SNEGSKA (reference sequence). The length of the CDR3 is 13 residues. Trimming shortened V by 3 bases and J by 2 bases, and 11 bases separated the two germline ends. The CDR3 loop reads CSASRGAAYEQYF. CDR3 DNA sequence: TGCAGTGCTAGTCGGGGGGCGGCCTACGAGCAGTACTTC.

This clone came up many times. This chain connects TRBV11-2 to TRBJ1-2, with D perhaps matching TRBD1 (5 bases). The V gene's germline CDR1 is SGHAT and CDR2 FQNNGV. The CDR3 is made up of 14 amino acids. With 5 bases removed from V and 6 bases from J, the gap between germline ends came to 16 bases. This CDR3 is CASSPNSQGHGYTF. CDR3 in DNA: TGTGCCAGCAGCCCAAACTCCCAGGGTCATGGCTACACCTTC.

This clone was seen at least ten times. The chain couples TRBV12-3 or TRBV12-4 to TRBJ2-1, with D possibly TRBD2 on 5 matching bases. V was shortened by 7 bases and J by 6 bases, with 13 bases between the two germline ends. The length of the CDR3 is 13 residues. This CDR3 is CASNYGGLNEQFF. CDR3 nucleotide sequence: TGTGCCAGCAATTACGGCGGACTCAATGAGCAGTTCTTC.

This clone was seen a few times. J is TRBJ1-6 and V is TRBV6-6; TRBD1 matches 9 bases. The germline V gene has CDR1 MNHNY and CDR2 SVGAGI (reference sequence). V gave up 5 bases and J gave up 7 bases; unmatched junction bases: 12. The CDR3 extends over 17 amino acids. The CDR3 DNA reads TGTGCCAGCAGTCGGCTGGACAGGGGATCGGGGAATTCACCCCTCCACTTT. Amino acid sequence: CASSRLDRGSGNSPLHF.

This clone was seen repeatedly, ten times or more. The chain uses TRBV19 and TRBJ1-4, with 7 bases fitting TRBD1. Germline CDR1 is LNHDA and CDR2 is SQIVND (reference sequence). The CDR3 has 14 amino acids. Germline trimming cut 5 bases from V and 8 bases from J; bases unmatched to any gene: 8. The chain's CDR3 is CASSFRGAGEKLFF. The CDR3 DNA is TGTGCCAGTAGTTTCAGGGGGGCAGGAGAAAAACTGTTTTTT.

The J gene is TRBJ2-5, the V gene TRBV2, with D unresolved. V was cut by 4 bases and J by 4 bases, with 7 bases left in between. CDR3 length: 12 residues. CDR1 is SNHLY and CDR2 is FYNNEI in the germline V gene. This chain's CDR3 is CASSVESETQYF. The DNA of the CDR3 is TGTGCCAGCAGTGTAGAGTCAGAGACCCAGTACTTC. The whole variable domain, remainder taken from reference TRBV2 and TRBJ2-5, is EPEVTQTPSHQVTQMGQEVILRCVPISNHLYFYWYRQILGQKVEFLVSFYNNEISEKSEIFDDQFSVERPDGSNFTLKIRSTKLEDSAMYFCASSVESETQYFGPGTRLLVL.

The chain combines TRBV2 with TRBJ2-7, with D perhaps TRBD1 (7 bases). CDR3 size: 15 residues. Germline CDR1 reads SNHLY; CDR2 reads FYNNEI. Trimming left V 3 bases short and J 1 base short, with 13 bases between. CDR3 DNA: TGTGCCAGCAGTGAGATCCCAGGGGGGTCCTACGAGCAGTACTTC. Translated, it gives CASSEIPGGSYEQYF.

This sequence joins TRBV4-1 and TRBJ1-3; D gene ambiguous. The CDR3 runs to 16 residues. Trimming took 0 bases from V and 3 from J, leaving 12 bases between them. Germline CDR1 reads MGHRA; CDR2 reads YSYEKL. The CDR3 DNA sequence: TGCGCCAGCAGCCAAGATTCGGCAGACTATGGAAACACCATATATTTT. Amino acid sequence: CASSQDSADYGNTIYF.

V gene TRBV5-1 combines with J gene TRBJ2-6; perhaps TRBD1 as D (6 bases). V lost 4 bases and J lost 0, with 14 bases in between. CDR1 is SGHRS and CDR2 is YFSETQ in the germline V gene. The CDR3 contains 17 residues. The CDR3 is CASSQRQDRSGANVLTF. CDR3 in DNA: TGCGCCAGCAGCCAAAGACAGGACCGCTCTGGGGCCAACGTCCTGACTTTC.

A few counts support this clone. The chain combines TRBV4-1 with TRBJ1-3, with D perhaps TRBD1 (6 bases). The germline CDR1 and CDR2 sequences are MGHRA and YSYEKL. V was clipped by 2 bases and J by 4 bases, with 12 bases between them. The CDR3 sequence is 15 residues long. CDR3 coding DNA: TGCGCCAGCAGCCAAACCCGGGACATCGGAAACACCATATATTTT. Its protein is CASSQTRDIGNTIYF.

The chain combines TRBV6-4 with TRBJ1-1; 7 nucleotides match TRBD1. The length of the CDR3 is 13 residues. After removal of 6 bases from V and 8 bases from J, the junction contained 9 bases not matched to a gene. CDR1 and CDR2 (germline): MRHNA, SNTAGT. CDR3 sequence reads: CASSEQGLGEAFF. CDR3 nucleotide sequence: TGTGCCAGCAGCGAACAGGGGTTGGGCGAAGCTTTCTTT.

The rearrangement joins TRBV6-6 to TRBJ2-1, with 9 positions matching TRBD1. The junction had 4 bases not matched to a gene; V was cut back by 5 bases and J by 5 bases. Germline V gives CDR1 MNHNY, CDR2 SVGAGI (reference sequence). The CDR3 is made up of 14 amino acids. This chain's CDR3 is CASSRQGEHNEQFF. The CDR3, as DNA: TGTGCCAGCAGTCGACAGGGGGAACACAATGAGCAGTTCTTC.